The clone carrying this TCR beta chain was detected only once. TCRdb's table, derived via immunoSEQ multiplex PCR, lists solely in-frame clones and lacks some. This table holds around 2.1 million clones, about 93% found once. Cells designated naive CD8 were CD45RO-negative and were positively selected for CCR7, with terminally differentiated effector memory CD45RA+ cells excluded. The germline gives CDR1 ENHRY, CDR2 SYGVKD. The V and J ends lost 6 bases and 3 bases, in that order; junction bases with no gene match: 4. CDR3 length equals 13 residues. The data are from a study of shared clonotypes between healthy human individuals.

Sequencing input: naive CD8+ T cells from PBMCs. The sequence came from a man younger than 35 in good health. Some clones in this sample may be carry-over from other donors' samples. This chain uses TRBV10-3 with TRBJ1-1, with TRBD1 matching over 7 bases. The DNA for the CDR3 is TGTGCCATCAGGGGCACAGGGGACACTGAAGCTTTCTTT. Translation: CAIRGTGDTEAFF.